The T cell receptor beta chain under discussion was sequenced for a study of cytomegalovirus exposure and HLA in healthy donors (dated by TCRdb to 2016 to 2017). Background for the entire study: An earlier analysis of approximately 590 of the donors reported 250 to 350 Gb of sequence data and some 120 million unique TCR beta sequences from around 200 million T cells. An early release that covered around 590 HLA-typed donors contained about 300 gigabases of sequencing data and 70 million to 100 million unique TCR sequences. Among the roughly 400 genotyped donors, around 81% belonged to the genetic ancestry cluster associated with self-reported Caucasian donors. The study was designed to test whether signatures of past pathogen exposure could be identified by cataloging public T cell receptors. The T cell repertoires of 666 subjects were profiled by immunosequencing and related to cytomegalovirus serostatus. In addition to the first cohort of 666 subjects, a separate validation cohort of 120 different subjects was used. To predict cytomegalovirus infection status, the study combined high-throughput TCR immunosequencing, statistical association of individual TCRs with disease status, and machine learning. To study patterns of TCR occurrence, a later analysis re-analyzed previously published TCR beta repertoires from around 700 donors and added high-resolution HLA genotyping. In the later analysis, no new phenotypic data were used to find candidate immune exposures; instead, reliance was placed on TCR beta sequences and their occurrence across donors. In an earlier analysis of 500 to 650 of the donors, high-throughput TCR beta sequencing was used to judge whether each TCR beta V gene segment behaved as functional or pseudogenic. Donor age, sex, ethnicity and CMV serostatus were compiled alongside the repertoire data. A later genetic analysis took genome-wide SNP genotypes for about 65% of the roughly 670 donors and used that subset as a discovery cohort. Every repertoire in the discovery cohort had been generated on one and the same sequencing platform. Class I and class II HLA loci were covered by the typing at four-digit resolution. Typing coverage differed by locus: A, B, C, DRB1 and DQB1 were typed in about 620-640 donors, DQA1 in approximately 520, DPA1 in 600 to 610, and DPB1 in just under 490. About five DR-DQ haplotypes were handled as single units for association and clustering because linkage in the cohort was strong. Among roughly 370 genotyped donors of the cohort, an average of roughly 240,000 unique TCR beta nucleotide sequences were sequenced per donor, around 18% of them non-productive.

This clone came up a few times. No antigen is known for it. Per-base quality was not reported, and no clone a single base away is much larger than it. Trimming costs V 4 bases and J 9 bases, and their ends lie 4 bases apart. The CDR3 contains 9 residues, cysteine and phenylalanine counted. Only the CDR3 DNA stays, 27 bases, in frame from base 1. As encoded in the germline V gene, CDR1 is SQVTM while CDR2 is ANQGSEA. In total, 500 to 700 healthy bone marrow donors made up the cohort. At the time of sampling, every cohort member was nominally healthy, though immune exposures that went unrecorded were likely present. The donor was CMV seropositive and was included in the group of almost 300 seropositive cohort members. Every donor gave a peripheral blood sample, and the peripheral blood mononuclear cells from that sample were used for TCR beta sequencing. The Qiagen DNeasy Blood Extraction Kit was used to extract genomic DNA from the blood cell samples.

Library preparation used the immunoSEQ multiplex PCR assay. The multiplex PCR relied on a mix of 60 forward primers for TCR Vbeta segments and 13 reverse primers for TCR Jbeta segments. A multiplex PCR assay on genomic DNA amplified the CDR3 region of rearranged TCR beta genes. The amplified TCR beta libraries were sequenced on the Illumina HiSeq System as 87-base-pair reads. Turning to the authors' computational methods: Across the roughly 700 repertoires, a later analysis counted roughly 77 million unique TCR beta chains, around 11 million of which were shared by at least two donors. Raw reads were error-corrected and collapsed into unique sequences by a nearest-neighbor algorithm in which closely related sequences were merged to remove PCR and sequencing errors. Alignment of CDR3 sequences to IMGT reference sequences was used to assign V, D and J gene segments. For a sequence to be retained, a match of at least six nucleotides to both a V gene segment and a J gene segment was required. A rearrangement counted as productive if the CDR3 had no stop codons and remained in frame with V and J, and every other rearrangement counted as non-productive. CDR3 was defined by IMGT convention, running from the second conserved V-encoded cysteine to the conserved J-encoded phenylalanine. The earlier analysis of fewer than 750 of the donors excluded sequences that lacked an unambiguous match to a single V gene segment. An earlier analysis of a few hundred of the donors classified V segments as functional when productive rearrangements were above 56.7% and as segregating when the standard deviation between donors was above 5%. A statistical classification framework was built for diagnosing cytomegalovirus status from the catalog of TCR beta chain sequences. V and J gene assignment, in a later analysis, came from comparing TCR nucleotide sequences with IMGT/GENE-DB human TR gene sequences. A later analysis assigned CDR3 sequences and most-parsimonious VDJ recombination scenarios with the TCRdist pipeline. In a later analysis, each TCR beta chain was defined by its CDR3 amino acid sequence together with its V-gene family, and reads without a unique V-gene family were excluded. To address suspected cross-contamination and a sequencing artifact, a later analysis removed around 590 highly shared, low-generation-probability nucleotide sequences. For each public chain, a later analysis derived a clonal expansion index from normalized ranks of inferred template counts within each repertoire. A later analysis computed generation probabilities with a VDJ recombination model fitted to out-of-frame rearrangements, and checked the results against IGoR. A later analysis scored TCR-TCR, TCR-HLA and TCR-CMV co-occurrence with hypergeometric tests, applying a repertoire-size bias correction to TCR pairs. To estimate false discovery rates, a later analysis permuted the HLA or CMV assignments 20 times. In a later analysis, co-occurring TCRs were grouped using DBSCAN, with TCRdist sequence similarity added in when clustering inside HLA-allele-positive subsets. Repertoires with fewer than 30,000 or more than 120,000 public chains were left out of co-occurrence clustering, as were about five repertoires with anomalous nucleotide sharing. The immuneACCESS repertoire file appears here via TCRdb, limited to in-frame rearrangements. These files lack a portion of the clones; in checked studies, under half of the deficit traces to unresolved V genes, and the cause of the others is not known. V, J and clone size derive from that table, while D and trimming were established from the DNA sequence. The sample table contains roughly 78,000 clones; only one count was recorded for 63% of them. Jointly, the top ten make up approximately 5.7% of the sample.

What the work shows at the level of the full study, not this receptor alone: The authors suggested that the approach could potentially be generalized to other disease states and immunological phenotypes. In a later analysis, around 15,000 TCR beta sequences were associated with specific HLA alleles at a false discovery rate of 0.05. Because some donors lacked HLA typing at each locus, the association tests relied only on the typed subset. Correlated functional status among segregating V segments might reflect linkage disequilibrium, but an unknown experimental factor could not be ruled out. A later genetic analysis associated a missense DCLRE1C variant with V-gene and J-gene trimming of TCR beta chains, and an independent cohort replicated the association. In vitro tests confirmed that a few of the cytomegalovirus-associated TCR beta chains recognize cytomegalovirus antigens. Several of the top co-occurrence clusters appeared to be linked to parvovirus B19, influenza, CMV and Epstein-Barr virus, according to a later analysis. Immune exposure information for the cohort was limited to CMV serostatus. Strong co-occurrence of HLA alleles, especially DR and DQ, made assigning TCR associations to individual alleles difficult. Presence/absence analyses assumed roughly uniform sequencing depth across donors, an assumption that may not hold. A later analysis found that HLA-associated TCR beta chains were more clonally expanded and had lower generation probabilities than equally common non-associated chains. A later analysis found that TCR association rates varied across HLA loci, with DRB1 alleles showing the most associated TCRs and HLA-C alleles the fewest. A further reported finding was that TCR beta sequences accurately predicted the HLA-A and HLA-B alleles for most subjects in the first cohort. According to a later genetic analysis, donors in an Asian-associated ancestry cluster had fewer N-insertions in productive TCRs than the approximately 710-donor mean. The study gave a list of around 170 TCR beta chains associated with cytomegalovirus. Across donors, most TCR sequences were observed very rarely, whereas some public TCRs were present in many individuals. The earlier analysis of around 600 of the donors excluded roughly 17 rarely observed V segments, including chromosome 9 orphons, because counts were too low. In an earlier analysis of approximately 590 of the donors, most TCR beta V segments appeared in productive rearrangements about 90% or about 30% of the time, broadly matching IMGT annotations. A group of highly shared sequence variants was considered likely to be a technical artifact of the sequencing pipeline. The classifier was reported to diagnose cytomegalovirus status with high specificity and sensitivity in both the original and validation cohorts. Only TCR beta chains were sequenced in this cohort, and the absence of alpha or paired-chain data limited detectable features. In a later analysis, most CMV-associated TCR beta chains were found to appear HLA-restricted, with HLA associations seemingly driven largely by CMV exposure. Some IMGT-functional V segments, including TRBV6-2 and TRBV6-3, could not be distinguished by the 87-base-pair reads and were therefore excluded.

This clonotype was sampled from a man aged 25 to 40 in good health and CMV-seropositive. The sequence links TRBV29-1 to TRBJ2-1; a confident D gene designation cannot be given. Material: PBMCs. The sequenced DNA is TGCAGCGTTGCGCGTGAGCAGTTCTTC. Its translation is CSVAREQFF.